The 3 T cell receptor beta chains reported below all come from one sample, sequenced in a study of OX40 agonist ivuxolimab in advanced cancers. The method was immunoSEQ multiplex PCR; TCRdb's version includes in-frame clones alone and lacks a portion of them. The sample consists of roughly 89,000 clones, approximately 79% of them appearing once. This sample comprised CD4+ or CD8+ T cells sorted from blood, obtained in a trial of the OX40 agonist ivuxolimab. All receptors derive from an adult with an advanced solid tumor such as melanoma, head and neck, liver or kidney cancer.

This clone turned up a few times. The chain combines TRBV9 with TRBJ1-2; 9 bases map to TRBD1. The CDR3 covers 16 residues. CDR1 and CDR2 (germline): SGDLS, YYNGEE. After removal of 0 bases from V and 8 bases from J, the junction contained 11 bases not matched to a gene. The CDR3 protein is CASSVVQGALKTGYTF. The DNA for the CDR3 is TGTGCCAGCAGCGTAGTACAGGGGGCCCTAAAAACCGGCTACACCTTC.

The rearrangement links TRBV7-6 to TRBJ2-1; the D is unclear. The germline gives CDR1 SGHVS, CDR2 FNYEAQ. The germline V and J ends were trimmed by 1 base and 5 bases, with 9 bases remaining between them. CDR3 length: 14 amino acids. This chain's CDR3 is CASSLGPTNNEQFF. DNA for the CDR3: TGTGCCAGCAGCTTAGGGCCAACTAACAATGAGCAGTTCTTC.

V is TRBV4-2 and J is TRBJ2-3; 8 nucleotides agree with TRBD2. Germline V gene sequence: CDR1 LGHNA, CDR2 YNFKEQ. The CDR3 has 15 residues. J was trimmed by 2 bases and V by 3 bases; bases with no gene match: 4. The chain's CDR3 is CASSHSGDPTDTQYF. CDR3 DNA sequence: TGTGCCAGCAGCCATAGCGGGGATCCCACAGATACGCAGTATTTT.